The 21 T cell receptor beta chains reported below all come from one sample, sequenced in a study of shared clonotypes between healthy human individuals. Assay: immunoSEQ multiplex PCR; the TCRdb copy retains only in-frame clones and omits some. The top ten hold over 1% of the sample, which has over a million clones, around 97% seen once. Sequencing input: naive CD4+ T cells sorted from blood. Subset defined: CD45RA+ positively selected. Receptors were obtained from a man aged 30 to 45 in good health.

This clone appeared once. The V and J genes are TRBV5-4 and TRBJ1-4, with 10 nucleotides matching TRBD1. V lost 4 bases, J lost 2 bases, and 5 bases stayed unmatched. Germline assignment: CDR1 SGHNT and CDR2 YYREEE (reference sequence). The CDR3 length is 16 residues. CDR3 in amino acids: CASSTGQGRTNEKLFF. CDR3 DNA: TGTGCCAGCAGCACGGGACAGGGGAGGACTAATGAAAAACTGTTTTTT.

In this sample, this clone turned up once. The CDR3 loop reads CASSYLLQPQHF. CDR3 sequence (DNA): TGTGCCAGCAGCTATTTGCTTCAGCCCCAGCATTTT. The rearrangement uses TRBV11-1 and TRBJ1-5; no reliable D call. Trimming shortened V by 4 bases and J by 6 bases, and 7 bases separated the two germline ends. The CDR3 spans 12 residues. Per germline, CDR1 SGHAT and CDR2 FQDESV (reference sequence). The whole variable domain, filled in from reference TRBV11-1 and TRBJ1-5, reads EAEVAQSPRYKITEKSQAVAFWCDPISGHATLYWYRQILGQGPELLVQFQDESVVDDSQLPKDRFSAERLKGVDSTLKIQPAELGDSAMYLCASSYLLQPQHFGDGTRLSIL.

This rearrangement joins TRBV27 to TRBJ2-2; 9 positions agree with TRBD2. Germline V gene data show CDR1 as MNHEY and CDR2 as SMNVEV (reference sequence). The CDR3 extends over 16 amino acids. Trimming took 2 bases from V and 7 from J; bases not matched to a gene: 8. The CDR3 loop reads CASSLIGGRAIGELFF. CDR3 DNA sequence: TGTGCCAGCAGTTTAATTGGCGGGAGGGCCATCGGGGAGCTGTTTTTT.

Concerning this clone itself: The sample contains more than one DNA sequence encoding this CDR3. The CDR3 DNA follows: TGTGCCTGGAGTGTAGGACAGACCCAGTACTTC. Protein product: CAWSVGQTQYF. V gene TRBV30 combines with J gene TRBJ2-5, with D unclear. The ends were cut back, 0 bases at V and 6 bases at J, with 5 bases in the middle. The length of the CDR3 is 11 residues. CDR1 is GTSNPN, CDR2 SVGIG, per germline (reference sequence).

The CDR3 bases are TGTGCCAGCAGGAGCAGGGCCGTCGAGCAGTACTTC. Protein sequence: CASRSRAVEQYF. This chain uses TRBV25-1 with TRBJ2-7; perhaps TRBD1 as D (5 bases). The CDR3 runs to 12 residues. CDR1 and CDR2 from the germline V gene are MGHDK and SYGVNS. V was pared by 6 bases and J by 6 bases, with 12 bases between.

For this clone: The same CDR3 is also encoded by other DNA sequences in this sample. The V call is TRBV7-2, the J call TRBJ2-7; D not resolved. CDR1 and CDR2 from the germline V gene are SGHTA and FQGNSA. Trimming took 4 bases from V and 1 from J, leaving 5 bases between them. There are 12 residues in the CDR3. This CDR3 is CASSSSSYEQYF. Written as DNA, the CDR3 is TGTGCCAGCAGCTCATCATCCTACGAGCAGTACTTC.

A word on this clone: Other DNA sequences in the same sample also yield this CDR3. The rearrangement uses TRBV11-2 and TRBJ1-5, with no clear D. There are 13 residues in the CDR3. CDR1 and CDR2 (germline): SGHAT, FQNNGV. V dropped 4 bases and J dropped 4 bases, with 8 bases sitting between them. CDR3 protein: CASSSSLNQPQHF. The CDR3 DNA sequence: TGTGCCAGCAGCTCGTCCCTAAATCAGCCCCAGCATTTT.

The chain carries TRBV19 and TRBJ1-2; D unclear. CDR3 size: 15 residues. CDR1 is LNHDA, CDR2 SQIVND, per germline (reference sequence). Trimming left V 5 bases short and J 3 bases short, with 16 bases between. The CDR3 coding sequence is TGTGCCAGTAGTTCGGCACGGAACCGACACTATGGCTACACCTTC. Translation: CASSSARNRHYGYTF.

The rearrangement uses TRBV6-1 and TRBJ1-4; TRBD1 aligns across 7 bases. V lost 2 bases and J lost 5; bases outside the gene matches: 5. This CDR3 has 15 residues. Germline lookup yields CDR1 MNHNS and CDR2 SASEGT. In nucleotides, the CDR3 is TGTGCCAGCAGTGAATTGACAGGGTTGAATGAAAAACTGTTTTTT. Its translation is CASSELTGLNEKLFF.

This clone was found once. The CDR3 here is CATSILQGAYEKLFF. The CDR3 coding sequence is TGTGCCACCAGCATACTACAGGGGGCTTATGAAAAACTGTTTTTT. J is TRBJ1-4 and V is TRBV15; TRBD1 matches at 9 bases. Looked up from germline, CDR1 is LNHNV and CDR2 is YYDKDF (reference sequence). There are 15 residues in the CDR3. Trimming at V came to 4 bases and at J to 6 bases, leaving 6 bases not matched to a gene.

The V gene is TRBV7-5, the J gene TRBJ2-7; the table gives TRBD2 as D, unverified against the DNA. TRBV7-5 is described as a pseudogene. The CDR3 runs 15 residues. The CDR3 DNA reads TGTGCCAGAAGCTCCTGGATCCTTAGCCCCTACGAGCAGTACTTC. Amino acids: CARSSWILSPYEQYF.

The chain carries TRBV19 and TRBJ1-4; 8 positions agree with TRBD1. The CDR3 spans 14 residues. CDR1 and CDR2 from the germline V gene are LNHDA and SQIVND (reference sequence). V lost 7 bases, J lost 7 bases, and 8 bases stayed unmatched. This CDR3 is CASNKGQGGEKLFF. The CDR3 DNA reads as TGTGCCAGTAACAAAGGACAGGGTGGTGAAAAACTGTTTTTT.

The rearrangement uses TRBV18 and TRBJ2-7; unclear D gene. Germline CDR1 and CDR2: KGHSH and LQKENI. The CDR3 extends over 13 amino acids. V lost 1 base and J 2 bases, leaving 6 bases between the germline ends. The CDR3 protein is CASSPRITYEQYF. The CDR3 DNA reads TGTGCCAGCTCACCACGGATAACCTACGAGCAGTACTTC.

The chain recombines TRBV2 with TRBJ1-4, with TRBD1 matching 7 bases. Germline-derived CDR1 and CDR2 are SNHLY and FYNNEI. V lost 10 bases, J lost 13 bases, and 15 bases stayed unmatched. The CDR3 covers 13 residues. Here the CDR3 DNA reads TGTGCCAAAAGGGACAGCTCAGGAAGTTCACTGTTTTTT. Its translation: CAKRDSSGSSLFF.

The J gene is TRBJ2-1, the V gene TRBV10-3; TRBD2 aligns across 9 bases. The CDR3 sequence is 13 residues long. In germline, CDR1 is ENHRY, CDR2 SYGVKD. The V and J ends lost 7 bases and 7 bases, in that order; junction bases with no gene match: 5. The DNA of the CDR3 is TGTGCCATCATAGCGGGAGAGGGGAATGAGCAGTTCTTC. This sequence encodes CAIIAGEGNEQFF.

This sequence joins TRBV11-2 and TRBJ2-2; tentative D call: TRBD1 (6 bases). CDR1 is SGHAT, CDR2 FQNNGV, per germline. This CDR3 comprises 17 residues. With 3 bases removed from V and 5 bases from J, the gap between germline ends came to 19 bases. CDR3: CASSLLLITGSTGELFF. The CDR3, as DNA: TGTGCCAGCAGCTTGCTCTTAATAACAGGGAGTACCGGGGAGCTGTTTTTT.

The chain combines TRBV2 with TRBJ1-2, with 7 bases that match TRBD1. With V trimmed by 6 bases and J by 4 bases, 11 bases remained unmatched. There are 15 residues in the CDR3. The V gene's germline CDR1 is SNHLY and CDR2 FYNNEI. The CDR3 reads CASRLTGAGRYGYTF. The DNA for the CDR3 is TGTGCCAGCAGGTTAACAGGGGCCGGCCGCTATGGCTACACCTTC.

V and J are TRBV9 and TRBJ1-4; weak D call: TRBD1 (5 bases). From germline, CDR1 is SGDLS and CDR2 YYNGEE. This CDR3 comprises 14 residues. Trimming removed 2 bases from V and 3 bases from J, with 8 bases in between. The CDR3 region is CASSVSGPNEKLFF. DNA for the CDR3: TGTGCCAGCAGCGTTTCAGGGCCTAATGAAAAACTGTTTTTT.

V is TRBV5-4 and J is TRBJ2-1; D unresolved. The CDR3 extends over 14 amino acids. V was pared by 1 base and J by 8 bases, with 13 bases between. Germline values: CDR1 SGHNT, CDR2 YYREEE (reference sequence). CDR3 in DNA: TGTGCCAGCAGCTTGTCTTCGGATTACGATGAGCAGTTCTTC. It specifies CASSLSSDYDEQFF.

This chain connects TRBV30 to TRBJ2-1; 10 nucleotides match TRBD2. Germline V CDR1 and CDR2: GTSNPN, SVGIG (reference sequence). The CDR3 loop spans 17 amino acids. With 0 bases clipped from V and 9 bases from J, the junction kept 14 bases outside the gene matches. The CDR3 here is CAWSVEREGSVAGEQFF. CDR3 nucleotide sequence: TGTGCCTGGAGTGTCGAGCGGGAGGGGTCAGTAGCAGGTGAGCAGTTCTTC.

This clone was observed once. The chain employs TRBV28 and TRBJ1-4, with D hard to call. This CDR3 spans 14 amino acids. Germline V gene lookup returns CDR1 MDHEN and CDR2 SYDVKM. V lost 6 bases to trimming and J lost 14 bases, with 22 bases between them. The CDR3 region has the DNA TGTGCCAGCAGCCTTGGGCAGGCTCGCAACATTCTGTTTTTT. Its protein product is CASSLGQARNILFF. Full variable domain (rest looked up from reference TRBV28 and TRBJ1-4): DVKVTQSSRYLVKRTGEKVFLECVQDMDHENMFWYRQDPGLGLRLIYFSYDVKMKEKGDIPEGYSVSREKKERFSLILESASTNQTSMYLCASSLGQARNILFFGSGTQLSVL.